These T cell receptor beta chains were read from a single sample in a study of post-analysis software for immune sequencing data. TCRdb re-analysed the PCR reads in MiXCR, keeping a single row per CDR3 protein. This table has some 370,000 distinct CDR3 sequences, approximately 33% appearing once. Input material: blood. These receptors all stem from a girl between 10 and 17 years old with multiple sclerosis. CDR3s leave out the opening cysteine and the closing phenylalanine or tryptophan.

J: TRBJ2-5
V: TRBV5-1
CDR3: ASSLTRQGPETQY

J: TRBJ2-5
V: TRBV12-3/TRBV12-4
CDR3: ASSLGTSGGAQGETQY

J: TRBJ1-5
V: TRBV28
CDR3: ASSYTAAGNQPQH

J: TRBJ2-2
V: TRBV5-1
CDR3: ASSPVGLAGNTGELF

J: TRBJ1-2
V: TRBV5-6
CDR3: ASVPRGRRGGYT

J: TRBJ2-1
V: TRBV5-1
CDR3: ASSLVPGSSYNEQF

J: TRBJ2-5
V: TRBV10-3
CDR3: AISESGGAGETQY

J: TRBJ2-1
V: TRBV7-3
CDR3: ASSLTPGGGGNEQF

J: TRBJ1-2
V: TRBV4-3
CDR3: ASSQEGRRGYT

J: TRBJ1-2
V: TRBV6-1
CDR3: ASIPTGNYGYT

J: TRBJ1-2
V: TRBV15
CDR3: ATSRDGRQAYGYT

J: -
V: TRBV12-3/TRBV12-4
CDR3: ASRLEGGDIQY

J: TRBJ2-1
V: TRBV20-1
CDR3: SARERDMTNEQF

J: TRBJ2-7
V: TRBV5-1
CDR3: ASSPIPNQEYEQY

J: TRBJ2-3
V: TRBV12-3/TRBV12-4
CDR3: ASSFADTQY

J: TRBJ2-7
V: TRBV5-6
CDR3: ASSWSDGPYEQY

J: TRBJ2-3
V: TRBV12-3/TRBV12-4
CDR3: ASNLLKGGASTDTQY

J: TRBJ2-1
V: TRBV4-1
CDR3: TSSDTRFYNEQF

J: TRBJ2-1
V: TRBV6-5
CDR3: ACSIGGNSYNEQF